These T cell receptor beta chains were read from a single sample in a study of human T cells and chemical hapten exposure. MiXCR, applied by TCRdb to the RACE reads, yields one record per CDR3 protein. The top ten clones hold approximately 1.5% of a sample with some 120,000 distinct CDR3 sequences, about 12% of them seen once. The source material was whole blood, sampled in connection with sensitization to the hapten diphenylcyclopropenone (DPC). Receptors were obtained from a woman aged 45 to 65 with alopecia areata. Some clones in this sample may be carry-over from other donors' samples. Each CDR3 is given with its conserved first and last residue. D genes are given only for firm matches. Expanded clones are given a class, and other clones once, few, many or no size at all.

TRBV4-2	TRBJ2-3	many	TRBD2	TGTGCCAGCAGCCAAGATGAGTCCGAGCGGGGTGCCACAGATACGCAGTATTTT	CASSQDESERGATDTQYF
TRBV18	TRBJ1-1	many	NA	TGTGCCAGCTCACCCGGAGTGAACACTGAAGCTTTCTTT	CASSPGVNTEAFF
TRBV27	TRBJ1-1	few	NA	TGTGCCAGCAGTTTGGCGGGTGTTTCCACTGAAGCTTTCTTT	CASSLAGVSTEAFF
TRBV28	TRBJ1-2	many	TRBD1	TGTGCCAGCAGGGCGGGACAGGCCGGCTATGGCTACACCTTC	CASRAGQAGYGYTF
TRBV28	TRBJ2-7	few	TRBD2	TGTGCCAGCAGTGTTCCGGGACTAGCGGGAGGTTACGAGCAGTACTTC	CASSVPGLAGGYEQYF
TRBV6-5	TRBJ2-7	NA	TRBD2	TGTGCCAGCAGACGAGGGACTAGCGGGGACTACGAGCAGTACTTC	CASRRGTSGDYEQYF
TRBV20-1	TRBJ2-2	many	TRBD1	TGCAGTGCCAAGGACAGGACGAACACCGGGGAGCTGTTTTTT	CSAKDRTNTGELFF
TRBV3-1	TRBJ2-5	few	NA	TGTGCCAGCAGCCAAGATGGGGAGCGTGAAGAGACCCAGTACTTC	CASSQDGEREETQYF
TRBV24-1	TRBJ2-3	many	NA	TGTGCCACCAGTGATTTTTTCGGGGCCCGGGATACGCAGTATTTT	CATSDFFGARDTQYF
TRBV28	TRBJ1-5	few	NA	TGTGCCAGCAGGGTCAGCTTTATCCAGCCCCAGCATTTT	CASRVSFIQPQHF
TRBV28	TRBJ2-3	few	NA	TGTGCCAGCAGTTTAGCGGACAGAAGGGATACGCAGTATTTT	CASSLADRRDTQYF
TRBV6-5	TRBJ1-5	many	NA	TGTGCCAGCAGTGGACCAGGGGATAGCAATCAGCCCCAGCATTTT	CASSGPGDSNQPQHF
TRBV7-9	TRBJ1-1	NA	NA	TGTGCCAGCAGCTCCGGGGGGTTAAGCACTGAAGCTTTCTTT	CASSSGGLSTEAFF
TRBV10-3	TRBJ1-6	few	NA	TGTGCCATCAGTACCCTCCAGGGGAAAGATAATTCACCCCTCCACTTT	CAISTLQGKDNSPLHF
TRBV4-1	TRBJ2-1	few	NA	TGCGCCAGCAGCCAAGAGGAGGTAGAGGACAGTCAAGGGCGGTCAAATGAGCAGTTCTTC	CASSQEEVEDSQGRSNEQFF